This is a list of T cell receptor beta chains from one sample in a study of CD8 T cells in ankylosing spondylitis. In TCRdb, the 5' RACE reads were re-called with MiXCR into one record per CDR3 protein. The sample holds fewer than 500,000 distinct CDR3 sequences, roughly 27% seen once. Source material: blood, either unsorted or a sorted T cell fraction (not recorded which). Receptors were obtained from a male donor with ankylosing spondylitis. CDR3s include the opening cysteine and the closing phenylalanine or tryptophan. A D gene is named only where the DNA matches it firmly. Not every row has a clone size; where given, it reads once, few, many or a size class.

v_gene	d_gene	j_gene	abundance	CDR3nt	CDR3aa
TRBV20-1	NA	TRBJ2-1	NA	TGCAGTGCTAGCAACTCTCCCCCGCCCTACAATGAGCAGTTCTTC	CSASNSPPPYNEQFF
TRBV3-1	NA	TRBJ2-1	NA	TGTGCCAGCAGCCAAGGGGTGGACACTTACAATGAGCAGTTCTTC	CASSQGVDTYNEQFF
TRBV5-1	NA	TRBJ2-3	NA	TGCGCCAGCAGCTTGGAGCGGGGCACAGATACGCAGTATTTT	CASSLERGTDTQYF
TRBV11-2	TRBD1	TRBJ2-7	NA	TGTGCCAGCAGCGCGGACAGGGTGAACTACGAGCAGTACTTC	CASSADRVNYEQYF
TRBV6-2/TRBV6-3	NA	TRBJ2-3	NA	TGTGCCAGCTCCCTAGAAGGATTCGACGGCACAGATACGCAGTATTTT	CASSLEGFDGTDTQYF
TRBV9	TRBD1	TRBJ1-1	NA	TGTGCCAGCAGCGTAGCCGATCCTGAACCCAGGAGGGGGCGGATGAACACTGAAGCTTTCTTT	CASSVADPEPRRGRMNTEAFF
TRBV5-1	TRBD1	TRBJ2-2	few	TGCGCCAGTGATACAGGGGCCACAACGAACACCGGGGAGCTGTTTTTT	CASDTGATTNTGELFF
TRBV7-2	NA	TRBJ1-1	NA	TGTGCCAGCAGCATCCGGGACATGACGTCCACTGAAGCTTTCTTT	CASSIRDMTSTEAFF
TRBV12-3/TRBV12-4	NA	TRBJ1-5	many	TGTGCCAGCAGTGTGGTTTGGGGGGCAGGGCAGCCCCAGCATTTT	CASSVVWGAGQPQHF
TRBV6-6	NA	TRBJ2-7	NA	TGTGCCAGCACGCGCCTGTACTACGAGCAGTACTTC	CASTRLYYEQYF
TRBV20-1	TRBD2	TRBJ2-1	few	TGCAGTGCTAGAGTTCCCGGACTTTTGGCGGGGGGCAATGAGCAGTTCTTC	CSARVPGLLAGGNEQFF
TRBV5-1	NA	TRBJ2-6	NA	TGCGCCAGCAGCCCAGAGGTCTCTGGGGCCAACGTCCTGACTTTC	CASSPEVSGANVLTF
TRBV2	TRBD1	TRBJ1-6	NA	TGTGCCAGCAGTGAAAGGGGGACAGGGGTCTCACCCCTCCACTTT	CASSERGTGVSPLHF
TRBV20-1	TRBD2	TRBJ2-5	NA	TGCAGTGCCAGACACGCGGGAGACGAGACCCAGTACTTC	CSARHAGDETQYF
TRBV5-1	NA	TRBJ1-2	many	TGCGCCAGCAGCTTGGATGCCTATGGCTACACCTTC	CASSLDAYGYTF
TRBV15	TRBD2	TRBJ2-3	few	TGTGCCACCAGCAGACGGGGGAGGGCATACTTAAGCACAGATACGCAGTATTTT	CATSRRGRAYLSTDTQYF
TRBV7-8	NA	TRBJ2-2	NA	TGTGCCAGCAGCTATGATTCGACTTCCGGGGAGCTGTTTTTT	CASSYDSTSGELFF
TRBV3-1	NA	TRBJ2-1	few	TGTGCCAGCAGCACCCGGGTGGGGTGGTCCTACAATGAGCAGTTCTTC	CASSTRVGWSYNEQFF
TRBV5-6	TRBD1	TRBJ1-5	NA	TGTGCCAGCAGCTTGGCTAGACAGGGGGCTGATCAGCCCCAGCATTTT	CASSLARQGADQPQHF
TRBV19	NA	TRBJ1-1	NA	TGTGCCAGTAGTATATCAGGGGTTAAGGACACTGAAGCTTTCTTT	CASSISGVKDTEAFF
TRBV7-2	TRBD2	TRBJ2-2	NA	TGTGCCAGCAGCTCACTAGCGGGAGGTTTGACCGGGGAGCTGTTTTTT	CASSSLAGGLTGELFF
TRBV5-1	NA	TRBJ1-1	NA	TGCGCCAGCAGCTTGGCCGTCAGGGGAGCATTAAACACTGAAGCTTTCTTT	CASSLAVRGALNTEAFF
TRBV7-8	NA	TRBJ2-2	NA	TGTGCCAGCAGCTTATACGGGAGGAACACCGGGGAGCTGTTTTTT	CASSLYGRNTGELFF
TRBV24-1	TRBD1	TRBJ1-2	few	TGTGCCACCAGTGATCCAGGGGGCGAAAACTATGGCTACACCTTC	CATSDPGGENYGYTF
TRBV18	NA	TRBJ1-1	few	TGTGCCAGCTCACCGGAGCCAGCAAACCTGAACACTGAAGCTTTCTTT	CASSPEPANLNTEAFF
TRBV29-1	NA	TRBJ2-1	NA	TGCAGCGTTGAAGGCCCTCGGGATCGTCCGACCTACAATGAGCAGTTCTTC	CSVEGPRDRPTYNEQFF
TRBV12-3/TRBV12-4	NA	TRBJ2-1	NA	TGTGCCAGCAGTCCGCGACCTGTCCAGGCCCTGAAGCAGTTCTTC	CASSPRPVQALKQFF
TRBV2	NA	TRBJ2-1	NA	TGTGCCAGCAGTGCAGGGTTTGGCCCCCTAGATCTGTTCTTC	CASSAGFGPLDLFF
TRBV9	NA	TRBJ1-1	NA	TGTGCCAGCAGCGGAAGACAGATTCTGAACACTGAAGCTTTCTTT	CASSGRQILNTEAFF
TRBV30	TRBD2	TRBJ2-1	few	TGTGCCTGGAGTCCACTTTCGGGACTAGCGGGAGGTGAGCAGTTCTTC	CAWSPLSGLAGGEQFF
TRBV24-1	NA	TRBJ2-2	NA	TGTGCCACCAGTAGCGTAGGCACCGGGGAGCTGTTTTTT	CATSSVGTGELFF
TRBV20-1	NA	TRBJ1-4	few	TGCAGTGCTAGATCGGGACACCCTAATGAAAAACTGTTTTTT	CSARSGHPNEKLFF
TRBV21-1	NA	TRBJ2-1	NA	TGTGCCAGCAGCATTTCCCTGGCGGTTGGCTCCTACAATGAGCAGTTCTTC	CASSISLAVGSYNEQFF
TRBV20-1	TRBD2	TRBJ2-1	few	TGCAGTGCTAGAGATCCTAGCGGGGGGAGCTCCTACAATGAGCAGTTCTTC	CSARDPSGGSSYNEQFF
TRBV7-9	NA	TRBJ2-1	few	TGTGCCAGCAGCCTCAACAGGGAGATGGAGTTCTTC	CASSLNREMEFF
TRBV13	NA	TRBJ2-1	few	TGTGCCAGCAGCTTAAGGGGGGCAAATGAGCAGTTCTTC	CASSLRGANEQFF
TRBV6-2/TRBV6-3	TRBD1	TRBJ1-5	few	TGTGCCAGCATCCCGGGACAGGGACAGCCCCAGCATTTT	CASIPGQGQPQHF
TRBV10-3	TRBD1	TRBJ1-1	NA	TGTGCCATCAAAAACCGGGGACAGTTTGGGACTGAAGCTTTCTTT	CAIKNRGQFGTEAFF
TRBV7-8	NA	TRBJ2-5	NA	TGTGCCAGCAGTCCGAGTGGGGCGGGGATGGGGACCCAGTACTTC	CASSPSGAGMGTQYF
TRBV5-1	TRBD2	TRBJ2-3	NA	TGCGCCAGCGCGGGGGGAGATACGCAGTATTTT	CASAGGDTQYF
TRBV10-3	NA	TRBJ1-5	few	TGTGCCATCAGTGAGAGAAGTGGCGATCAGCCCCAGCATTTT	CAISERSGDQPQHF
TRBV5-1	NA	TRBJ2-2	few	TGCGCCAGCAGCTTGGTCCTAGGGGGAGACGACACCGGGGAGCTGTTTTTT	CASSLVLGGDDTGELFF
TRBV7-2	TRBD2	TRBJ2-1	NA	TGTGCCAGCAGCGAGGGACTAGCGGGATATGAGCAGTTCTTC	CASSEGLAGYEQFF
TRBV20-1	TRBD2	TRBJ2-5	few	TGCAGTTCAAGTAGCGCGGGACTAGCGGGAGTTAGACAAGAGACCCAGTACTTC	CSSSSAGLAGVRQETQYF
TRBV14	NA	TRBJ2-6	few	TGTGCCAGCAGCCAGGGGTCTAATCGGGCCAACGTCCTGACTTTC	CASSQGSNRANVLTF
TRBV5-1	NA	TRBJ2-1	few	TGCGCCAGCAGCCCCGGGACGCAAAGAGGGAACAATGAGCAGTTCTTC	CASSPGTQRGNNEQFF
TRBV20-1	TRBD2	TRBJ2-5	once	TGCAGTGCAAGGCCTTGGACTAGCGGGAGTCGGTTCAAAGAGACCCAGTACTTC	CSARPWTSGSRFKETQYF
TRBV5-6	NA	TRBJ1-6	NA	TGTGCCAGCAGCTTGGGTGCCTCAGGTTCACCCCTCCACTTT	CASSLGASGSPLHF